The sequence of this TCR beta chain was determined in a study of T cell repertoires in cytomegalovirus infection. Via MiXCR, TCRdb re-called the reads, giving one row per CDR3 protein. The table lists 900,000 to 950,000 distinct CDR3 sequences, around 30% of them singletons. Trimming removed 7 bases from V and 4 bases from J, with 16 bases in between. Germline CDR1 SQVTM, CDR2 ANQGSEA. The CDR3 has 13 amino acids. Concerning this clonotype itself: Antigen unknown.

This sequence was found in a human donor in good health (CMV status not recorded). Some clones in this sample may be carry-over from other donors' samples. The material was cultured CD8+ T cells from PBMCs, obtained from culture after CMV antigen stimulation. The chain combines TRBV29-1 with TRBJ1-2; TRBD1 might be the D (6 bases). DNA of the CDR3: TGCAGCGCGAGACAGGCGACTTCCTATGGCTACACCTTC. Protein: CSARQATSYGYTF.